This T cell receptor (beta chain) came from a study of cytomegalovirus exposure and HLA in healthy donors (dated by TCRdb to between 2016 and 2019). Turning to the overall study: An earlier analysis of roughly 570 of the donors reported over 250 Gb of sequence data and roughly 120 million unique TCR beta sequences obtained from roughly 170 million T cells. An early release that covered fewer than 750 HLA-typed donors contained approximately 320 gigabases of sequencing data and tens of millions of unique TCR sequences. Among the roughly 410 genotyped donors, 75% to 90% belonged to the genetic ancestry cluster associated with self-reported Caucasian donors. The study aimed to test whether signatures of past pathogen exposure could be identified by cataloging public T cell receptors. The study used immunosequencing to profile the T cell repertoires of around 600 subjects and linked those repertoires to cytomegalovirus serostatus. Besides the first cohort of approximately 710 subjects, a separate validation cohort made up of 120 or so different subjects was used. The study combined high-throughput TCR immunosequencing, statistical association of individual TCRs with disease status, and machine learning to predict cytomegalovirus infection status. To study patterns of TCR occurrence, a later analysis re-analyzed previously published TCR beta repertoires from just over 650 donors and added high-resolution HLA genotyping. Rather than using new phenotypic data, the later analysis identified candidate immune exposures from TCR beta sequences and from how often those sequences occurred across donors. In an earlier analysis of roughly 580 of the donors, high-throughput TCR beta sequencing was used to judge whether each TCR beta V gene segment behaved as functional or pseudogenic. Donor age, sex, ethnicity and CMV serostatus were compiled alongside the repertoire data. A later genetic analysis used genome-wide SNP genotypes for about 65% of the roughly 670 donors, treating that subset as a discovery cohort. All discovery cohort repertoires had been generated using a single sequencing platform. HLA typing covered class I and class II loci at four-digit resolution. The number of typed donors differed by locus: about 620-640 for A, B, C, DRB1 and DQB1; roughly 510 for DQA1; 606 for DPA1; and some 470 for DPB1. Roughly 5 DR-DQ haplotypes were handled as single units for association and clustering, since linkage in the cohort was strong. On average, around 240,000 unique TCR beta nucleotide sequences were sequenced per donor among a few hundred genotyped donors of the cohort, with roughly 19% of those sequences being non-productive.

Study-wide findings and limitations: The sequencing pipeline was judged likely to have produced a cluster of highly shared sequence variants as a technical artifact. Broadly in line with IMGT annotations, most TCR beta V segments showed up in productive rearrangements about 87% or about 30% of the time in an earlier analysis of about 500 of the donors. A later genetic analysis associated a missense DCLRE1C variant with V-gene and J-gene trimming of TCR beta chains, and an independent cohort replicated the association. When HLA alleles, especially DR and DQ, strongly co-occurred, attributing TCR associations to individual alleles was difficult. Correlated functional status among segregating V segments might reflect linkage disequilibrium, but an unknown experimental factor could not be ruled out. The earlier analysis of a few hundred of the donors excluded approximately 15 rarely observed V segments, including chromosome 9 orphons, because counts were too low. According to a later analysis, parvovirus B19, influenza, CMV and Epstein-Barr virus appeared linked to several top co-occurrence clusters. Roughly uniform sequencing depth across donors was assumed in presence/absence analyses, although this assumption may not hold. A total of 150 or so TCR beta chains were listed by the study as associated with cytomegalovirus. A few of the identified cytomegalovirus-associated TCR beta chains were confirmed in vitro to be specific for cytomegalovirus antigens. This cohort had only TCR beta chains sequenced, and the lack of alpha or paired-chain data limited which features could be detected. In a later analysis, 16,951 TCR beta sequences were associated with specific HLA alleles at a false discovery rate of 0.05. Cytomegalovirus status was reported to be diagnosed by the classifier with high specificity and sensitivity in both the original and validation cohorts. In a later analysis, HLA-associated TCR beta chains were found to be more clonally expanded and to have lower generation probabilities than equally common non-associated chains. A further reported finding was that TCR beta sequences accurately predicted the HLA-A and HLA-B alleles for most subjects in the first cohort. According to the authors, the approach could potentially be generalized to other disease states and immunological phenotypes. According to a later genetic analysis, donors in an Asian-associated ancestry cluster had fewer N-insertions in productive TCRs than the approximately 650-donor mean. Across donors, most TCR sequences were observed very rarely, whereas some public TCRs were present in many individuals. The only immune exposure information available for the cohort was CMV serostatus. A later analysis found that TCR association rates varied across HLA loci, with DRB1 alleles showing the most associated TCRs and HLA-C alleles the fewest. Because the 87-base-pair reads could not distinguish some IMGT-functional V segments, including TRBV6-2 and TRBV6-3, those segments were excluded. HLA typing was unavailable for some donors at each locus, so association tests used only the typed subset. A later analysis found that most CMV-associated TCR beta chains appeared HLA-restricted, with HLA associations seemingly driven largely by CMV exposure.

A word on this clone: What this receptor recognizes is not known.

The cohort comprised some 730 healthy bone marrow donors. Cohort members were all nominally healthy when sampled, although unrecorded immune exposures were likely present. The donor was CMV seronegative and was included in the group of 352 seronegative cohort members. Each donor provided a peripheral blood sample, and peripheral blood mononuclear cells were used for TCR beta sequencing. Genomic DNA extraction from the blood cell samples was performed with the Qiagen DNeasy Blood Extraction Kit. Libraries were built with the immunoSEQ multiplex PCR assay. A mixture of 60 forward primers for TCR Vbeta segments and 13 reverse primers for TCR Jbeta segments was used in the multiplex PCR. The CDR3 region of rearranged TCR beta genes was amplified from genomic DNA by a multiplex PCR assay. The amplified TCR beta libraries were sequenced on the Illumina HiSeq System as 87-base-pair reads. The paper's data handling went like this. A later analysis tallied some 79 million unique TCR beta chains across the approximately 670 repertoires, and around 9.9 million of those chains were shared by two or more donors. Raw reads were error-corrected and collapsed into unique sequences with a nearest-neighbor algorithm that merged closely related sequences to remove PCR and sequencing errors. To assign V, D and J gene segments, CDR3 sequences were aligned to IMGT reference sequences. For a sequence to be retained, a match of at least six nucleotides to both a V gene segment and a J gene segment was required. A rearrangement counted as productive if the CDR3 had no stop codons and remained in frame with V and J, and every other rearrangement counted as non-productive. Following IMGT convention, CDR3 was defined as the stretch from the second conserved V-encoded cysteine to the conserved J-encoded phenylalanine. The earlier analysis of some 540 of the donors excluded any sequence lacking an unambiguous match to a single V gene segment. An earlier analysis of 500 to 700 of the donors classified V segments as functional when productive rearrangements were above 56.7% and as segregating when the standard deviation between donors was above 5%. A statistical classification framework was developed to diagnose cytomegalovirus status using the catalog of TCR beta chain sequences. In a later analysis, V and J genes were assigned by comparing TCR nucleotide sequences against IMGT/GENE-DB human TR gene sequences. The TCRdist pipeline was used in a later analysis to assign CDR3 sequences and most-parsimonious VDJ recombination scenarios. A later analysis defined each TCR beta chain by its CDR3 amino acid sequence plus V-gene family, and excluded reads lacking a unique V-gene family. As a way to deal with suspected cross-contamination and a sequencing artifact, a later analysis dropped under 600 nucleotide sequences that were highly shared and had low generation probability. For each public chain, a later analysis derived a clonal expansion index from normalized ranks of inferred template counts within each repertoire. In a later analysis, generation probabilities were computed with a VDJ recombination model fitted to out-of-frame rearrangements, and the resulting probabilities were checked against IGoR. A later analysis scored TCR-TCR, TCR-HLA and TCR-CMV co-occurrence with hypergeometric tests, applying a repertoire-size bias correction to TCR pairs. A later analysis estimated false discovery rates by permuting HLA or CMV assignments 20 times. In a later analysis, co-occurring TCRs were grouped with DBSCAN, and TCRdist sequence similarity was added when clustering was performed within HLA-allele-positive subsets. Co-occurrence clustering excluded repertoires with fewer than 30,000 or more than 120,000 public chains, plus five with anomalous nucleotide sharing. Entries here come from immuneACCESS through TCRdb and include only in-frame sequences with V and J called. Some clones fail to appear in such tables; in the studies checked, an unresolved V gene covers under half of the shortfall, and the cause of the remainder is unknown. For V, J and clone size, that table is used; D and trimming come from the DNA. This sample's listing comprises 150,000 or so clones. The ten largest clones represent approximately 1.5% of the sample.

The CDR3 covers 16 residues, taking in both the cysteine and the phenylalanine. Only CDR3 DNA is held: 48 bases, read in frame from base 1. CDR1 and CDR2 are read off the germline V gene as MDHEN and SYDVKM. The germline V end is reduced by 4 bases and the J end by 0 bases; junction bases left unmatched: 4. The chain uses TRBV28 and TRBJ2-3, and TRBD2 aligns with 10 junction nucleotides. The sequenced sample consisted of PBMCs. The TCR originated in a woman aged 45 to 65 in good health and CMV-seronegative. The nucleotides are TGTGCCAGCAGTTACACACTAGCGGGGAGCACAGATACGCAGTATTTT. Its amino acids are CASSYTLAGSTDTQYF.